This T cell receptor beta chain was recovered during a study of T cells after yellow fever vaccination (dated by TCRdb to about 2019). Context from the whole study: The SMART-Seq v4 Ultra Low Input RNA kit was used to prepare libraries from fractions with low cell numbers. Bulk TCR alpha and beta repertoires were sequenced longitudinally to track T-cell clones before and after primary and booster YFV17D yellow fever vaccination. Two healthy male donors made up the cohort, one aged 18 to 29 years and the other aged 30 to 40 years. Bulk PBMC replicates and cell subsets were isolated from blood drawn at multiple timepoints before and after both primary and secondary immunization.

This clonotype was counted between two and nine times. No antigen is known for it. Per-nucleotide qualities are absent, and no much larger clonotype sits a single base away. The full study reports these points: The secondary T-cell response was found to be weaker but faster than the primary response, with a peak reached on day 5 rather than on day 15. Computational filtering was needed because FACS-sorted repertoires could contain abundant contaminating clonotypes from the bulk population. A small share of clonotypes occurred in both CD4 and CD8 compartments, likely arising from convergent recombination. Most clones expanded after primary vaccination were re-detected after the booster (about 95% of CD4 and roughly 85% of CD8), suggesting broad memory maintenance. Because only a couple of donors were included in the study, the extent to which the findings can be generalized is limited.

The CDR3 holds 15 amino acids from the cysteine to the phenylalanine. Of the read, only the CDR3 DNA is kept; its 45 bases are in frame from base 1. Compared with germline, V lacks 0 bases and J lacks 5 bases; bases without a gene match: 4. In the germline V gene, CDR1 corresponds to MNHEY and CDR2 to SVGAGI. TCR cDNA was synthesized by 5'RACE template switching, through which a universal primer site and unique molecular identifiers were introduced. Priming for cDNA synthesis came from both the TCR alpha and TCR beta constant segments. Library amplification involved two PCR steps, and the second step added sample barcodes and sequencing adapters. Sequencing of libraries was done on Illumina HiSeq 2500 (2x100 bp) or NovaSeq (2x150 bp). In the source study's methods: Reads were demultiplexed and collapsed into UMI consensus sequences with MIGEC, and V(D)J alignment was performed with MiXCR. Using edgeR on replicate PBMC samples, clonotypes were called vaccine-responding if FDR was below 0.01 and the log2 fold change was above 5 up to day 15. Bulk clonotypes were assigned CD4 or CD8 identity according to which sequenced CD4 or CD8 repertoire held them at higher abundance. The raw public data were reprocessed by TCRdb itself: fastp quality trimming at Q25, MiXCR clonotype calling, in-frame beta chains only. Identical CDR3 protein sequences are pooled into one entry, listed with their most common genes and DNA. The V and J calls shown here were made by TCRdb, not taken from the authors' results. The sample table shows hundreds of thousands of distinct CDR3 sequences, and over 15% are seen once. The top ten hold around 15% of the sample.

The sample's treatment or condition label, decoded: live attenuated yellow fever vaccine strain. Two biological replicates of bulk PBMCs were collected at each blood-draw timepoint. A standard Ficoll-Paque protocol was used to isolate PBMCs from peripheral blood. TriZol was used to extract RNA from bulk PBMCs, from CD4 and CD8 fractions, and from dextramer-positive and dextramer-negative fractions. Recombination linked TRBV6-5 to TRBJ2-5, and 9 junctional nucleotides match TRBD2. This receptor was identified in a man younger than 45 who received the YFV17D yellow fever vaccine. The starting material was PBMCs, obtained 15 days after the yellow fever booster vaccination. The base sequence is TGTGCCAGCAGTTACTCATCTAGCGGGATGGAGACCCAGTACTTC. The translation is CASSYSSSGMETQYF.